One and the same sample provided the 8 T cell receptor beta chains below, sequenced in a study of T cell responses to AZD1222 COVID-19 vaccine (dated by TCRdb to 2020 to 2023). The library was generated by the immunoSEQ multiplex PCR assay. TCRdb provides this immuneACCESS table in a form limited to in-frame rearrangements. Some clones are lacking; in checked studies, under half of them reflect an unresolved V gene, and why the rest are absent is not known. The table for this sample lists roughly 110,000 clones; roughly nine tenths of them were counted only once. The ten most abundant clones make up roughly 7% of the sample. The sample's time point label, decoded: baseline before first vaccination. The sequences come from peripheral blood, collected on day 0 of AZD1222 vaccination. The receptors shown here come from an adult in good health.

The V and J genes are TRBV6-2 or TRBV6-3 and TRBJ2-1, with 7 bases identical to TRBD2. CDR3 length: 16 residues. Losses at the gene ends were 1 base for V and 4 bases for J; bases not matched to a gene: 7. Germline CDR1 and CDR2: MNHEY and SVGEGT. The CDR3 nucleotides are TGTGCCAGCAGTTACTATGGCGGGAGAGGTTACAATGAGCAGTTCTTC. Encoded protein: CASSYYGGRGYNEQFF.

This chain links TRBV19 with TRBJ1-5, with D tentatively TRBD1 (5 bases). The V gene lost 3 bases and the J gene lost 0 bases, with 12 bases spanning the gap. This CDR3 is 16 amino acids long. Germline CDR1 is LNHDA and CDR2 is SQIVND (reference sequence). The CDR3 sequence: CASSIETGHSNQPQHF. The CDR3, as DNA: TGTGCCAGTAGTATCGAAACAGGACATAGCAATCAGCCCCAGCATTTT.

The J gene is TRBJ1-4, the V gene TRBV6-5, with 8 bases matching TRBD1. V shed 6 bases and J 10 bases; nucleotides not matched to a gene: 10. The CDR3 runs 14 residues. The germline gives CDR1 MNHEY, CDR2 SVGAGI. The CDR3 loop reads CASRRPGQEGKLFF. CDR3 DNA: TGTGCCAGCAGGCGACCGGGACAGGAAGGAAAACTGTTTTTT.

A single count supports this clone. The genes are TRBV27 and TRBJ2-7, with 8 bases identical to TRBD1. Unmatched junction bases numbered 11, after V lost 7 bases and J lost 3 bases. CDR1 is MNHEY and CDR2 is SMNVEV in the germline V gene (reference sequence). The CDR3 is made up of 15 amino acids. The DNA for the CDR3 is TGTGCCAGCACCCCCGGACAGGGCCCGAACTACGAGCAGTACTTC. Translated: CASTPGQGPNYEQYF.

CDR3 protein: CASTDSTIGNTIYF. CDR3 coding DNA: TGTGCCAGCACAGACAGCACGATTGGAAACACCATATATTTT. This chain joins TRBV28 and TRBJ1-3; the D gene is possibly TRBD1 (5 bases). CDR3 length equals 14 residues. Per the germline V gene, CDR1 is MDHEN and CDR2 is SYDVKM. Trimming removed 7 bases from V and 3 bases from J, with 13 bases in between.

The J gene is TRBJ1-2, the V gene TRBV19, with 8 bases aligning to TRBD1. The CDR3 is 15 amino acids. V lost 1 base to trimming and J lost 5 bases; unmatched junction nucleotides: 6. Germline assignment: CDR1 LNHDA and CDR2 SQIVND (reference sequence). DNA of the CDR3: TGTGCCAGTAGTATAGTGGCCAGGGGGCTGTATGGCTACACCTTC. Translated, it gives CASSIVARGLYGYTF.

The chain is built from TRBV5-6 and TRBJ1-4; D possibly corresponds to TRBD1 (6 bases). The V gene lost 2 bases and the J gene lost 1 base, with 9 bases spanning the gap. The CDR3 totals 15 residues. The V gene's germline CDR1 is SGHDT and CDR2 YYEEEE. The CDR3 region is CASSFRTETNEKLFF. CDR3 sequence (DNA): TGTGCCAGCAGCTTTCGGACAGAAACTAATGAAAAACTGTTTTTT.

This CDR3 is CASSTSGLGNSPLHF. DNA for the CDR3: TGTGCCAGCAGTACGTCCGGGTTGGGGAATTCACCCCTCCACTTT. The V and J genes are TRBV6-4 and TRBJ1-6; no clear D. There are 15 residues in the CDR3. V was clipped by 5 bases and J by 7 bases, with 15 bases between them. Germline V CDR1 and CDR2: MRHNA, SNTAGT.